This passage covers 30 T cell receptor beta chains from one sample sequenced in a study of naive and memory T cell subsets. Treatment of the sample: skin biopsy from PPD injection site in Mantoux-positive individual. An oligonucleotide containing a UMI was ligated to the 3' end of TCR cDNA. The SP2 primer and nested alpha and beta constant region primers amplified ligated cDNA in four rounds. TCRdb called the UMI-ligation and nested PCR reads again in MiXCR, with one record for every CDR3 protein. The table lists over 11,000 distinct CDR3 sequences, approximately 4.7% of them singletons. The source was skin, collected from a tuberculin skin test site. Receptors were obtained from an adult in good health.

This clonotype was seen many times. In nucleotides, the CDR3 is TGTGCCAGCAGTTCGACAGGCGCCCCCGTCTATGGCTACACCTTC. Protein: CASSSTGAPVYGYTF. This rearrangement joins TRBV7-2 to TRBJ1-2; maybe TRBD1 (6 bases). V shed 6 bases and J shed 4 bases, with 18 bases lying between them. CDR1 is SGHTA and CDR2 is FQGNSA in the germline V gene. The CDR3 runs 15 residues. The full variable domain, with the rest looked up from reference TRBV7-2 and TRBJ1-2, is GAGVSQSPSNKVTEKGKDVELRCDPISGHTALYWYRQSLGQGLEFLIYFQGNSAPDKSGLPSDRFSAERTGGSVSTLTIQRTQQEDSAVYLCASSSTGAPVYGYTFGSGTRLTVV.

This clonotype has ten or more counts. The V and J genes are TRBV15 and TRBJ2-4, with 11 bases aligning to TRBD2. The J segment lost 8 bases and the V segment lost 0 bases, leaving 6 bases of the junction unmatched. Germline V gene data show CDR1 as LNHNV and CDR2 as YYDKDF (reference sequence). This CDR3 has 16 residues. CDR3 protein: CATSRDGLAGGDIQYF. The CDR3 DNA follows: TGTGCCACCAGCAGAGATGGGTTAGCGGGGGGGGACATTCAGTACTTC.

The chain uses TRBV28 and TRBJ1-1; possibly TRBD1 for D (6 bases). The CDR3 has 13 residues. Trimming left V 9 bases short and J 6 bases short, with 17 bases between. In germline, CDR1 is MDHEN, CDR2 SYDVKM. CDR3 residues: CASITGIYAEAFF. As DNA, the CDR3 is TGTGCCAGTATTACAGGGATTTACGCTGAAGCTTTCTTT.

This clonotype was seen at least ten times. The V call is TRBV20-1, the J call TRBJ2-1; D gene uncertain. V was shortened by 3 bases and J by 4 bases, with 10 bases between the two germline ends. Germline-derived CDR1 and CDR2 are DFQATT and SNEGSKA (reference sequence). The CDR3 loop spans 13 amino acids. CDR3: CSASRAAYNEQFF. As DNA, the CDR3 is TGCAGTGCTAGTAGGGCTGCTTACAATGAGCAGTTCTTC.

This clonotype was detected many times. The CDR3 DNA follows: TGCAGTGCTAGGGATACAGCCCTAACGGCTTTCTTT. This sequence encodes CSARDTALTAFF. This chain connects TRBV20-1 to TRBJ1-1, with no clear D. The CDR3 totals 12 residues. Per germline, CDR1 DFQATT and CDR2 SNEGSKA (reference sequence). V gave up 3 bases and J gave up 11 bases, with 16 bases separating them.

At least ten counts were recorded for this clonotype. CDR3 in DNA: TGCGCCAGCACCGGGACAAAGGGGGGGTACGAGCAGTACTTC. It translates to CASTGTKGGYEQYF. The rearrangement uses TRBV10-2 and TRBJ2-7; D might be TRBD2 (7 bases). Germline V CDR1 and CDR2: WSHSY, SAAADI. V shed 7 bases and J shed 4 bases, with 17 bases lying between them. The CDR3 consists of 14 residues.

This clonotype was found many times. The rearrangement joins TRBV7-2 to TRBJ2-5; 7 bases agree with TRBD1. The CDR3 length is 13 residues. Germline V gives CDR1 SGHTA, CDR2 FQGNSA. Trimming took 3 bases from V and 7 from J; bases not matched to a gene: 5. The CDR3 DNA follows: TGTGCCAGCAGCTTTACAGGGGAAGGGACCCAGTACTTC. Translation: CASSFTGEGTQYF.

In its sample, this clonotype was seen many times. The chain uses TRBV20-1 and TRBJ2-5, with 8 bases lining up with TRBD2. The V gene end was trimmed by 6 bases and the J gene end by 5 bases; junction bases not matched to a gene: 8. The germline CDR1 and CDR2 sequences are DFQATT and SNEGSKA (reference sequence). The length of the CDR3 is 13 residues. CDR3 amino acids: CSAQRGGLETQYF. For the CDR3, the DNA is TGCAGTGCGCAACGGGGGGGCCTTGAGACCCAGTACTTC.

In its sample, this clonotype was seen many times. The V and J genes are TRBV7-2 and TRBJ2-7; 9 bases map to TRBD1. V shed 10 bases and J 5 bases; nucleotides not matched to a gene: 15. Germline CDR1 and CDR2: SGHTA and FQGNSA. The length of the CDR3 is 15 residues. CDR3 in amino acids: CATRNPTGGQHEQYF. The CDR3 bases are TGTGCCACCCGAAATCCAACAGGGGGCCAACACGAGCAGTACTTC.

This clonotype has at least ten counts. This chain links TRBV12-5 with TRBJ2-3; unclear D gene. CDR3 length: 14 amino acids. Trimming shortened V by 7 bases and J by 3 bases, and 14 bases separated the two germline ends. Germline CDR1 is LGHNT and CDR2 is FRNRAP. The DNA for the CDR3 is TGTGCTAGTGCCCTCAACCACGCAACAGATACGCAGTATTTT. The encoded protein is CASALNHATDTQYF.

This clonotype was seen ten or more times. The chain employs TRBV7-2 and TRBJ2-1; 11 nucleotides agree with TRBD2. J was trimmed by 0 bases and V by 4 bases; bases with no gene match: 2. CDR1 is SGHTA and CDR2 is FQGNSA in the germline V gene. The CDR3 extends over 16 amino acids. The CDR3 DNA is TGTGCCAGCAGCTCGACTAGCGGGACCTCCTACAATGAGCAGTTCTTC. Amino acid sequence: CASSSTSGTSYNEQFF. Full variable domain (rest looked up from reference TRBV7-2 and TRBJ2-1): GAGVSQSPSNKVTEKGKDVELRCDPISGHTALYWYRQSLGQGLEFLIYFQGNSAPDKSGLPSDRFSAERTGGSVSTLTIQRTQQEDSAVYLCASSSTSGTSYNEQFFGPGTRLTVL.

This clonotype occurred many times. The chain recombines TRBV7-9 with TRBJ1-2; 9 nucleotides align to TRBD1. The CDR3 sequence is 13 residues long. With V trimmed by 5 bases and J by 8 bases, 6 bases remained unmatched. The germline V gene has CDR1 SEHNR and CDR2 FQNEAQ (reference sequence). The CDR3 is CASSPGQGHGYTF. The CDR3 bases are TGTGCCAGCAGCCCTGGACAGGGGCACGGCTACACCTTC.

This clonotype showed up many times. The V and J genes are TRBV25-1 and TRBJ1-1; possibly TRBD1 for D (5 bases). Trimming pared 4 bases from V and 4 bases from J, leaving 16 bases between. From germline, CDR1 is MGHDK and CDR2 SYGVNS. The CDR3 covers 15 residues. DNA for the CDR3: TGTGCCAGCAGTGTATTGTCAACTAGGGGCACTGAAGCTTTCTTT. Its protein is CASSVLSTRGTEAFF.

By share, this clonotype ranks as medium-sized. The chain employs TRBV12-3 or TRBV12-4 and TRBJ1-1, with D hard to call. The V gene lost 5 bases and the J gene lost 4 bases, with 14 bases spanning the gap. This CDR3 comprises 14 residues. CDR3 sequence reads: CASSATILGTEAFF. The CDR3 bases are TGTGCCAGCAGTGCGACTATTTTGGGCACTGAAGCTTTCTTT.

This clonotype was counted between two and nine times. The chain combines TRBV20-1 with TRBJ1-5, with D possibly TRBD1 on 6 matching bases. The V gene's germline CDR1 is DFQATT and CDR2 SNEGSKA (reference sequence). The CDR3 contains 14 residues. The V end was cut by 0 bases, the J end by 7 bases, with 13 bases between. CDR3 residues: CSARDSWGAQPQHF. The CDR3 DNA sequence: TGCAGTGCTAGAGATAGTTGGGGGGCGCAGCCCCAGCATTTT.

This chain links TRBV7-8 with TRBJ1-1; 7 nucleotides agree with TRBD1. V lost 4 bases, J lost 4 bases, and 21 bases stayed unmatched. The CDR3 has 19 amino acids. Germline assignment: CDR1 SGHVS and CDR2 FQNEAQ. The CDR3 here is CASSSLSFRGTGAVTEAFF. The CDR3 coding sequence is TGTGCCAGCAGCTCCTTATCATTCCGCGGAACAGGGGCGGTCACTGAAGCTTTCTTT.

This clonotype has ten or more counts. The chain combines TRBV5-5 with TRBJ2-3; maybe TRBD2 (5 bases). CDR3 length: 14 amino acids. Germline CDR1 SGHKS, CDR2 YYEKEE (reference sequence). V was cut by 7 bases and J by 0 bases, with 12 bases left in between. In DNA form, the CDR3 reads TGTGCCAGCTTTCGGGGATCTAGCACAGATACGCAGTATTTT. Its translation is CASFRGSSTDTQYF.

This clonotype was seen repeatedly, ten times or more. The chain combines TRBV6-2 or TRBV6-3 with TRBJ2-5, with D tentatively TRBD1 (5 bases). This CDR3 is 15 amino acids long. Trimming stripped 8 bases from V and 1 base from J, with 17 bases between. Germline V gene data show CDR1 as MNHEY and CDR2 as SVGEGT. The CDR3 DNA is TGTGCCAGCGCCTTTCATTATGACAGCCAAGAGACCCAGTACTTC. It is translated as CASAFHYDSQETQYF.

The chain recombines TRBV6-5 with TRBJ1-1, with D possibly matching TRBD1 (5 bases). This CDR3 comprises 14 residues. Trimming took 2 bases from V and 10 from J, leaving 17 bases between them. In germline, CDR1 is MNHEY, CDR2 SVGAGI. The CDR3 protein is CASSYGQGRLVAFF. The CDR3 region has the DNA TGTGCCAGCAGTTACGGTCAGGGTAGGCTCGTAGCTTTCTTT.

The sample holds a few counts of this clonotype. A junction end diverges from the germline sequence, so it may reflect a read error. The chain employs TRBV7-9 and TRBJ1-1, with D unclear. This CDR3 region has 11 residues. Germline loops: CDR1 SEHNR, CDR2 FQNEAQ (reference sequence). The chain's CDR3 is CASSLGAGVIF. Here the CDR3 DNA reads TGTGCCAGCAGCTTAGGAGCCGGGGTGATCTTT.

This clonotype was detected many times. This chain uses TRBV7-3 with TRBJ2-3, with TRBD1 matching 7 bases. Germline V CDR1 and CDR2: SGHTA, FQGTGA. V shed 5 bases and J 5 bases; nucleotides not matched to a gene: 7. The CDR3 is 14 amino acids. The CDR3 DNA is TGTGCCAGCAGCCCGACAGGGTGGGGAGATACGCAGTATTTT. Protein product: CASSPTGWGDTQYF.

The rearrangement uses TRBV6-2 or TRBV6-3 and TRBJ2-2; D ambiguous. This CDR3 has 13 residues. The V end lost 6 bases, the J end lost 4 bases, and 9 bases lay between the germline ends. CDR1 and CDR2 from the germline V gene are MNHEY and SVGEGT. CDR3 in DNA: TGTGCCAGCAGGTACACGGGCACCGGGGAGCTGTTTTTT. As protein: CASRYTGTGELFF.

A note on this clonotype: Since a much larger clone is just one base distant, this may be a read error. This chain joins TRBV5-1 and TRBJ1-2; no definite D call. Germline V CDR1 and CDR2: SGHRS, YFSETQ. The CDR3 runs 14 residues. The CDR3 sequence is CASSEQPANYGYNF. CDR3 DNA: TGCGCCAGCAGTGAACAGCCAGCTAACTATGGCTACAACTTC.

Regarding this clonotype: Possible read error: a much larger clone is one base away. The V and J genes are TRBV29-1 and TRBJ1-1, with a weak D call TRBD1 (5 bases). V was pared by 0 bases and J by 13 bases, with 18 bases between. The CDR3 totals 13 residues. Germline CDR1 is SQVTM and CDR2 is ANQGSEA. CDR3 protein: CSVEDRQGPTVFF. The DNA for the CDR3 is TGCAGCGTTGAAGATCGGCAGGGCCCCACAGTTTTCTTT.

At least ten counts were recorded for this clonotype. V gene TRBV27 combines with J gene TRBJ2-6; the D gene is possibly TRBD1 (5 bases). The CDR3 has 15 residues. Looked up from germline, CDR1 is MNHEY and CDR2 is SMNVEV (reference sequence). Trimming took off 5 bases at V and 3 bases at J, with 11 bases between the two ends. The CDR3 region has the DNA TGTGCCAGCAGTGCAGGGCCCCTTGGGGCCAACGTCCTGACTTTC. Its translation: CASSAGPLGANVLTF.

This clonotype showed up many times. The DNA for the CDR3 is TGTGCCAGCAGTTACTCGGGACAGCAATACGAGCAGTACTTC. It encodes CASSYSGQQYEQYF. The gene calls are TRBV6-5 and TRBJ2-7; 7 positions agree with TRBD1. From germline, CDR1 is MNHEY and CDR2 SVGAGI. This CDR3 region has 14 residues. V dropped 0 bases and J dropped 4; count of bases not matched to a gene: 3.

This clonotype was picked up a small number of times. The chain combines TRBV6-2 or TRBV6-3 with TRBJ1-1; D is unclear. Germline V lookup: CDR1 MNHEY, CDR2 SVGEGT. This CDR3 has 15 amino acids. Trimming took 2 bases from V and 0 from J, leaving 10 bases between them. The CDR3 sequence: CASSYRGPVNTEAFF. DNA for the CDR3: TGTGCCAGCAGTTACCGTGGCCCCGTGAACACTGAAGCTTTCTTT.

This clonotype was seen ten or more times. This rearrangement joins TRBV7-8 to TRBJ1-5, with 8 bases lining up with TRBD1. The CDR3 length is 18 residues. V gave up 4 bases and J gave up 9 bases; unmatched junction bases: 20. Per the germline V gene, CDR1 is SGHVS and CDR2 is FQNEAQ. The CDR3 DNA sequence: TGTGCCAGCAGCTCTCGGACCGCTACAACAGGGGGTCCGCGGCCCCAGCATTTT. Its protein product is CASSSRTATTGGPRPQHF.

The chain is built from TRBV7-2 and TRBJ1-4, with 7 bases fitting TRBD1. Per germline, CDR1 SGHTA and CDR2 FQGNSA. Trimming removed 4 bases from V and 8 bases from J; junction bases left unmatched: 7. The CDR3 loop spans 14 amino acids. Written as DNA, the CDR3 is TGTGCCAGCAGCTCCGACAGGGATGGCGAAAAACTGTTTTTT. It specifies CASSSDRDGEKLFF.

In its sample, this clonotype was seen many times. V gene TRBV10-3 combines with J gene TRBJ2-3, with D perhaps matching TRBD1 or TRBD2 (5 bases each). With 4 bases removed from V and 4 bases from J, the gap between germline ends came to 12 bases. The CDR3 covers 14 residues. Germline loops: CDR1 ENHRY, CDR2 SYGVKD. The CDR3 loop reads CAISGTGTSDTQYF. Written as DNA, the CDR3 is TGTGCCATCAGTGGGACTGGGACGTCAGATACGCAGTATTTT.